The present T cell receptor beta chain was sequenced within a study of blood T cell repertoires in COVID-19. TCRdb's table, derived via immunoSEQ multiplex PCR, lists solely in-frame clones and lacks some. The sample includes 150,000 to 170,000 clones, about 80% of them seen just once. V shed 5 bases and J shed 5 bases, with 11 bases lying between them. CDR1 and CDR2 from the germline V gene are SGHNT and YYREEE (reference sequence). There are 13 residues in the CDR3. This sequence was found in a man aged 45 to 65 who had recovered from COVID-19. The chain uses TRBV5-4 and TRBJ1-5, with D possibly TRBD1 on 6 matching bases. The sequenced material came from PBMCs or T cells enriched from blood (not recorded which). CDR3 DNA: TGTGCCAGCAGTTCGGGGGGCGATCAGCCCCAGCATTTT. As protein: CASSSGGDQPQHF.